This T cell receptor beta chain was profiled in a study of identical twins. In this sample, this clonotype turned up many times. What it binds is unknown. Study conclusions and caveats: Memory repertoires showed no such pattern, whereas abundant cord blood beta clonotypes carried fewer insertions. Partly confounded zero-insertion analyses could result from invariant MAIT and iNKT cells.

TCRdb called the 5' RACE reads again in MiXCR, with one record for every CDR3 protein. This sample carries nearly 250,000 distinct CDR3 sequences, about 7% of them seen once, and the ten largest clones take about 3.6%. This same sample was also part of a study on yellow fever vaccine responses in identical twins. That paper adds: Twins reportedly had a vaccine T cell response that seemed partly convergent, partly personalized.

The sequence was collected from a woman under 30 in good health. Sequencing was performed on memory (CD45RO+) T cells sorted from blood.

The CDR3: CASSSGGGTDTQYF. The CDR3 region has the DNA TGCGCCAGCAGCTCTGGAGGGGGCACAGATACGCAGTATTTT. This chain joins TRBV5-1 and TRBJ2-3; tentatively, D is TRBD2 (6 bases). The CDR3 has 14 residues. V was clipped by 3 bases and J by 1 base, with 9 bases between them. The germline V gene has CDR1 SGHRS and CDR2 YFSETQ.